These 2 T cell receptor beta chains were sequenced from one sample in a study of OX40 agonist ivuxolimab in advanced cancers. Library method: the immunoSEQ multiplex PCR assay. Drawn from immuneACCESS, this table holds only the in-frame rearrangements with V and J called that TCRdb kept. Clones are partly lost; checked studies trace under half to an unresolved V gene and leave the rest unexplained. The sample contains 77,000 or so clones, more than 80% of them found a single time. The biggest ten clones account for roughly 2.1% of the sample. Sample: CD4+ or CD8+ T cells sorted from blood, taken in a trial of the OX40 agonist ivuxolimab. These receptors were taken from an adult with an advanced solid tumor such as melanoma, head and neck, liver or kidney cancer.

In this sample, this clone turned up once. The chain combines TRBV11-1 with TRBJ1-1, with 7 bases identical to TRBD1. The CDR3 has 14 amino acids. After removal of 5 bases from V and 11 bases from J, the junction contained 14 bases not matched to a gene. The germline gives CDR1 SGHAT, CDR2 FQDESV (reference sequence). The CDR3 DNA sequence: TGTGCCAGCAGCCTTGGCCGGGGACAGTCTGGGGCTTTCTTT. It translates to CASSLGRGQSGAFF.

The chain combines TRBV11-3 with TRBJ2-6; D not resolved. Trimming took off 2 bases at V and 0 bases at J, with 5 bases between the two ends. The CDR3 loop spans 15 amino acids. Germline V lookup: CDR1 SGHNT, CDR2 YENEEA. The CDR3 DNA is TGTGCCAGCAGCTTATACCTCTCTGGGGCCAACGTCCTGACTTTC. Translating gives CASSLYLSGANVLTF.